This T cell receptor beta chain was captured in a study of shared clonotypes between healthy human individuals (dated by TCRdb to 2019 to 2021). In the study overall: The cohort comprised a couple of women and a few men aged 18 to 49 years. Per donor, three plates each were used for CD4 naive and CD4 memory, two for CD8 naive, and one for CD8 memory. To estimate repertoire size and how much clonotype sharing occurs between individuals, the study deeply sequenced the blood TCR repertoires of five healthy adults. Different laboratories and diverse techniques were used to prepare libraries and sequence TCR repertoires, to increase sequencing depth and limit assay-specific biases. Per donor, leukapheresis produced somewhere between about 0.94 and 9.5 billion PBMCs.

General study outcomes and caveats: Because the study included only a small number of donors, the genetic and exposure-history diversity represented was limited. Pairwise subsampling indicated that sequencing depth was expected to affect the degree of clonotype sharing among donors. Naive subsets generally had larger estimated clonotype richness than memory subsets did. Incomplete sequencing was indicated by rarefaction of sorted-subset datasets, despite the large sequencing depth. Only blood was sampled, and tissue TCR repertoires likely differ from those in blood. Clonotypes shared by all four sorted-subset donors showed higher generation probabilities than non-shared clonotypes. Across a handful of donors, roughly 5.1% of naive CD4, roughly 3.8% of naive CD8, about 2.3% of memory CD4, and under 0.45% of memory CD8 clonotypes were shared.

On this clone: Its recognized antigen is unknown. No qualities accompany the bases; no much larger clone lies one base away.

Using the deep immunoSEQ assay, TCR CDR3 regions were amplified from genomic DNA by multiplex PCR. For each cell subset, the extracted genomic DNA was distributed evenly across all wells of several immunoSEQ 96-well plates, and each plate served as one replicate. For sorted subsets, about 200 ng genomic DNA, equal to tens of thousands of T cell genomes, was loaded into each replicate PCR. The purified libraries were quantified using a Qubit 3.0 fluorometer, sized with a Bioanalyzer 2100, and then quantified again using the KAPA Library Quantification kit. Each immunoSEQ 96-well plate was sequenced on its own single-read 150-cycle Illumina NextSeq 550 flow cell. The study's own analysis went as follows. Because only junctional sequences without quality scores were contained in the immunoSEQ output, filtering matching that applied to full-length reads could not be performed. To assign V/J genes and CDR3, sequences were annotated using PyIR, a Python wrapper for IgBLAST v1.9, with IMGT germline references. Any read was removed if the V/J assignment was weak (E-value above 1e-6), the CDR3 was missing, or the read contained stop codons, out-of-frame junctions, or ambiguous translated residues. V3J clonotypes were defined by identical inferred V gene, J gene, and CDR3 amino acid sequence. Percentage overlap between repertoires was calculated by dividing the number of shared unique clonotypes by the size of the smaller repertoire. Three approaches were used to assess repertoire richness: RTK rarefaction, the Chao1 estimator, and Recon v2.1 estimates of unobserved clonotypes. Generation probabilities were computed with OLGA for all TCRbeta clonotypes obtained by the gDNA method from a handful of donors. TCRdb re-hosts the immuneACCESS table, in-frame sequences only. Its copies lack some clones; in the studies checked, an unresolved V gene accounts for under half of them, and the cause for the rest is not known. V and J calls and clone size are as listed in that table; D and trimming were resolved from the DNA. This sample holds approximately 2.3 million clones; 85% to 95% were observed only once. 0.3% to 0.4% of the sample is in the top ten clones.

CDR1 and CDR2 are drawn from the germline V gene: SGHRS, YFSETQ. V and J are truncated by 1 base and 10 bases respectively, leaving an intervening sequence of 9 bases. The cysteine opens and the phenylalanine closes a CDR3 of 12 amino acids. Only CDR3 DNA is held: 36 bases, read in frame from base 1. Donors were healthy HIV-negative adults with no recently reported acute infections or vaccinations. Every donor was a Caucasian adult residing in Nashville, Tennessee, USA. CD4+ T cells were enriched by magnetic negative selection; naive cells were then positively selected on CD45RA, and the negative fraction formed the memory subset. After blood collection by leukapheresis, PBMCs were isolated using Ficoll-Histopaque density gradient centrifugation and then cryopreserved in the vapor phase of liquid nitrogen. Analytical flow cytometry was used to check the purity and quantity of every magnetically sorted T cell population. From each sorted fraction, genomic DNA was isolated and quantified by UV absorbance on a Nanodrop 2000c.

Sequenced material: naive CD4+ T cells from PBMCs. This specimen's cell subset or site label, interpreted: CD45RA+ positively selected. The clonotype comes from a man aged 18 to 30 in good health. Some clones in this sample may be carry-over from other donors' samples. The chain is encoded by TRBV5-1 joined to TRBJ2-1, and possibly TRBD1, on 6 matching bases. Read as DNA, the sequence is TGCGCCAGCAGCTTGACAGGGCCCGAGCAGTTCTTC. This codes for CASSLTGPEQFF.